Here is one T cell receptor beta chain with its context. This table comes from immunoSEQ multiplex PCR, and its TCRdb copy is limited to in-frame clones, with some not included. The data hold 140,000 to 150,000 clones, with about 90% observed a single time. The sample comes from a study of blood T cell repertoires in COVID-19. Background on the study: From the United States, Italy and Spain came samples of acute and convalescent COVID-19.

Germline CDR1 is SQVTM and CDR2 is ANQGSEA. V dropped 7 bases and J dropped 4 bases, with 16 bases sitting between them. CDR3 size: 13 residues. The V gene is TRBV29-1, the J gene TRBJ2-5, with D possibly TRBD1 on 7 matching bases. Input material: peripheral blood. This clonotype was sampled from a middle-aged man who had recovered from COVID-19. For the CDR3, the DNA is TGCAGCGCCGCGCGGAGGGACAGAGAGACCCAGTACTTC. This codes for CSAARRDRETQYF.